The next 21 T cell receptor beta chains were all read from a single sample in a study of control samples from healthy donors and cancer patients. Assay: immunoSEQ multiplex PCR; the TCRdb copy retains only in-frame clones and omits some. The sample shows about 170,000 clones, 91% of them seen only once. Input material: blood. Receptor source: a woman in her 30s in good health.

V and J are TRBV7-2 and TRBJ1-2, with unresolved D. V gave up 4 bases and J gave up 0 bases, with 6 bases separating them. Germline CDR1 reads SGHTA; CDR2 reads FQGNSA. This CDR3 region has 13 residues. CDR3 DNA sequence: TGTGCCAGCAGCTCTATAGCTAACTATGGCTACACCTTC. Amino acids: CASSSIANYGYTF.

CDR3 DNA sequence: TGTGCCATCAGTGAGTCGGGGACAGGGGGCTACGAGCAGTACTTC. Its translation: CAISESGTGGYEQYF. This chain uses TRBV10-3 with TRBJ2-7; 11 nucleotides line up with TRBD1. Germline trimming cut 0 bases from V and 3 bases from J; bases unmatched to any gene: 1. In germline, CDR1 is ENHRY, CDR2 SYGVKD. The CDR3 runs to 15 residues.

Concerning this clone: The same CDR3 also results from other DNA sequences found in this sample. V is TRBV6-1 and J is TRBJ1-5; 7 bases agree with TRBD1. The CDR3 runs to 15 residues. The J segment lost 6 bases and the V segment lost 0 bases, leaving 5 bases of the junction unmatched. Germline V gives CDR1 MNHNS, CDR2 SASEGT. Written as DNA, the CDR3 is TGTGCCAGCAGTGAAGCGCAGGGGGGGAGTCAGCCCCAGCATTTT. Translating gives CASSEAQGGSQPQHF.

This chain joins TRBV27 and TRBJ2-1; 7 bases are a match to TRBD2. From germline, CDR1 is MNHEY and CDR2 SMNVEV (reference sequence). The junction had 2 bases not matched to a gene; V was cut back by 3 bases and J by 0 bases. The CDR3 has 15 amino acids. The chain's CDR3 is CASSLERGSYNEQFF. In DNA form, the CDR3 reads TGTGCCAGCAGTTTGGAGCGGGGCTCCTACAATGAGCAGTTCTTC.

V gene TRBV7-9 combines with J gene TRBJ2-1, with D hard to call. Trimming took 4 bases from V and 5 from J, leaving 6 bases between them. Germline values: CDR1 SEHNR, CDR2 FQNEAQ (reference sequence). The CDR3 totals 12 residues. CDR3 residues: CASSWDHNEQFF. The CDR3 coding sequence is TGTGCCAGCAGCTGGGATCACAATGAGCAGTTCTTC.

This chain connects TRBV28 to TRBJ1-2; 12 nucleotides align to TRBD1. With V trimmed by 8 bases and J by 8 bases, 6 bases remained unmatched. CDR1 and CDR2 (germline): MDHEN, SYDVKM. This CDR3 contains 13 residues. CDR3 in amino acids: CASGGQGAYGYTF. CDR3 DNA sequence: TGTGCCAGCGGGGGACAGGGGGCGTACGGCTACACCTTC.

The chain employs TRBV19 and TRBJ1-5; 11 nucleotides match TRBD1. V dropped 3 bases and J dropped 1; count of bases not matched to a gene: 5. This CDR3 spans 17 amino acids. From germline, CDR1 is LNHDA and CDR2 SQIVND (reference sequence). The CDR3 DNA sequence: TGTGCCAGTAGTATCCCGGGACAGGGGGGGAGCAATCAGCCCCAGCATTTT. This codes for CASSIPGQGGSNQPQHF.

The gene calls are TRBV15 and TRBJ2-1, with TRBD2 matching 13 bases. V trimming: 0 bases; J trimming: 7 bases; junction bases outside the gene matches: 0. This CDR3 has 15 residues. Germline loops: CDR1 LNHNV, CDR2 YYDKDF (reference sequence). CDR3 protein: CATSRELAGGNEQFF. The CDR3 DNA reads TGTGCCACCAGCAGAGAACTAGCGGGAGGGAATGAGCAGTTCTTC.

The V call is TRBV7-9, the J call TRBJ2-7, with 8 bases aligning to TRBD1. Unmatched junction bases numbered 5, after V lost 5 bases and J lost 5 bases. This CDR3 contains 13 residues. The V gene's germline CDR1 is SEHNR and CDR2 FQNEAQ (reference sequence). This CDR3 is CASSPDRAHEQYF. The CDR3 DNA sequence: TGTGCCAGCAGCCCGGACAGGGCCCACGAGCAGTACTTC.

This chain uses TRBV19 with TRBJ1-4; 8 bases line up with TRBD1. CDR1 LNHDA and CDR2 SQIVND come from the germline V gene (reference sequence). The CDR3 loop spans 14 amino acids. The junction had 3 bases not matched to a gene; V was cut back by 3 bases and J by 6 bases. CDR3: CASSIIQGDEKLFF. The CDR3 bases are TGTGCCAGTAGTATTATACAGGGGGATGAAAAACTGTTTTTT.

The sample holds a few counts of this clone. The rearrangement joins TRBV5-4 to TRBJ1-2; 7 bases are a match to TRBD1. Trimming took 5 bases from V and 1 from J; bases not matched to a gene: 5. Germline V gives CDR1 SGHNT, CDR2 YYREEE (reference sequence). The length of the CDR3 is 14 residues. This CDR3 is CASRQGQNNYGYTF. CDR3 DNA sequence: TGTGCCAGCAGACAGGGACAGAATAACTATGGCTACACCTTC.

V and J are TRBV27 and TRBJ1-4; 7 positions match TRBD1. The CDR3 consists of 16 residues. Trimming cost V 6 bases and J 0 bases; bases outside gene matches: 7. Germline CDR1 MNHEY, CDR2 SMNVEV (reference sequence). CDR3 DNA: TGTGCCAGCAGATCCCTAGGGGGCGCAACTAATGAAAAACTGTTTTTT. As protein: CASRSLGGATNEKLFF.

The rearrangement joins TRBV7-3 to TRBJ2-1; possibly TRBD2 for D (6 bases). This CDR3 is 15 amino acids long. V lost 2 bases and J 6 bases, leaving 14 bases between the germline ends. Germline loops: CDR1 SGHTA, CDR2 FQGTGA. This CDR3 is CASSLFGGPSNEQFF. The CDR3 DNA reads TGTGCCAGCAGCTTATTCGGGGGTCCTTCCAATGAGCAGTTCTTC.

The genes are TRBV6-4 and TRBJ2-1; 8 bases are a match to TRBD2. J was trimmed by 3 bases and V by 3 bases; bases with no gene match: 1. Per the germline V gene, CDR1 is MRHNA and CDR2 is SNTAGT. This CDR3 is 14 amino acids long. In nucleotides, the CDR3 is TGTGCCAGCAGTGATACTAGCGGCTACAATGAGCAGTTCTTC. It translates to CASSDTSGYNEQFF.

A word on this clone: The junction differs from germline at one of its ends, possibly a read error. This chain joins TRBV19 and TRBJ1-1; D not resolved. CDR1 is LNHDA and CDR2 is SQIVND in the germline V gene (reference sequence). CDR3 length: 13 residues. Here the CDR3 reads CASSMFQNTEAFF. The CDR3 DNA follows: TGTGCCAGTAGTATGTTTCAGAACACTGAGGCTTTCTTT.

The rearrangement links TRBV6-5 to TRBJ1-1; D is possibly TRBD1 (5 bases). The CDR3 loop spans 16 amino acids. Germline-derived CDR1 and CDR2 are MNHEY and SVGAGI. The ends were cut back, 0 bases at V and 1 base at J, with 12 bases in the middle. CDR3 sequence: CASSYSGVRENTEAFF. The DNA of the CDR3 is TGTGCCAGCAGTTACTCCGGCGTCAGGGAGAACACTGAAGCTTTCTTT.

The CDR3 sequence: CASTSGTGGSYNSPLHF. The CDR3 DNA reads as TGTGCCAGTACCTCCGGGACAGGGGGCTCCTATAATTCACCCCTCCACTTT. The chain recombines TRBV19 with TRBJ1-6; TRBD1 agrees at 11 bases. J gave up 0 bases and V 7 bases, and 5 bases lay outside the gene matches. Per germline, CDR1 LNHDA and CDR2 SQIVND (reference sequence). CDR3 size: 17 residues. Filled out from reference TRBV19 and TRBJ1-6, the complete variable domain reads DGGITQSPKYLFRKEGQNVTLSCEQNLNHDAMYWYRQDPGQGLRLIYYSQIVNDFQKGDIAEGYSVSREKKESFPLTVTSAQKNPTAFYLCASTSGTGGSYNSPLHFGNGTRLTVT.

This chain connects TRBV7-9 to TRBJ1-2; 8 nucleotides agree with TRBD1. With 2 bases clipped from V and 8 bases from J, the junction kept 4 bases outside the gene matches. CDR1 and CDR2 (germline): SEHNR, FQNEAQ (reference sequence). This CDR3 is built from 13 residues. CDR3 nucleotide sequence: TGTGCCAGCAGCTTACAGGGGGCGTCGGGCTACACCTTC. This translates into CASSLQGASGYTF.

The rearrangement links TRBV3-1 (or the pseudogene TRBV3-2) to TRBJ1-1, with TRBD1 as a possible D gene (6 bases). The length of the CDR3 is 13 residues. V was shortened by 4 bases and J by 5 bases, with 11 bases between the two germline ends. CDR1 is LGHDT, CDR2 YNNKEL, per germline (reference sequence). Here the CDR3 reads CASSRGGSTEAFF. CDR3 DNA sequence: TGTGCCAGCAGCCGAGGGGGGAGTACTGAAGCTTTCTTT.

The genes are TRBV5-1 and TRBJ2-2, with D perhaps matching TRBD1 (6 bases). The CDR3 spans 15 residues. V was clipped by 1 base and J by 3 bases, with 10 bases between them. The V gene's germline CDR1 is SGHRS and CDR2 YFSETQ. The CDR3 loop is CASSLTGSDTGELFF. CDR3 sequence (DNA): TGCGCCAGCAGCTTGACAGGGTCCGACACCGGGGAGCTGTTTTTT.

The V and J genes are TRBV4-3 and TRBJ1-6; D gene unclear. Germline loops: CDR1 LGHNA, CDR2 YSLEER. The V end lost 3 bases, the J end lost 7 bases, and 10 bases lay between the germline ends. The CDR3 sequence is 14 residues long. The CDR3 DNA reads TGCGCCAGCAGCCACGGGGAGAGGAATTCACCCCTCCACTTT. Encoded protein: CASSHGERNSPLHF.